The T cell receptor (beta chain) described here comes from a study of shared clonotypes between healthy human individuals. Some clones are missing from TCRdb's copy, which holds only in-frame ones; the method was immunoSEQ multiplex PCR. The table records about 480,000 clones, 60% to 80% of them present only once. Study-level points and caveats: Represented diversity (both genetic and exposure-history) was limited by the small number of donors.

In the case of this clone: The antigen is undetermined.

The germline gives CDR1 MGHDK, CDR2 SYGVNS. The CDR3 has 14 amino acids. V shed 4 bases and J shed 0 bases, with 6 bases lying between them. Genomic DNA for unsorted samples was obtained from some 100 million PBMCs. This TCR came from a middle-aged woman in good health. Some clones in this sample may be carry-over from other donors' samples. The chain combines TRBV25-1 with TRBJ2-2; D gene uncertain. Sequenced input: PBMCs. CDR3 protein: CASSGGTNTGELFF. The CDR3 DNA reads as TGTGCCAGCAGTGGTGGGACGAACACCGGGGAGCTGTTTTTT.